This T cell receptor (beta chain) was recorded in a study of blood T cell repertoires in COVID-19. Study-level background: Specimens from acute and convalescent COVID-19 originated in the United States, Italy and Spain. PBMCs, B-cell-depleted T cells, or T cells were the source of the cDNA or gDNA that made up the material.

In the original workflow: From reference gene primer amplification, estimates of nucleated cell counts were derived. TCRdb keeps only in-frame clones here, not all; method: immunoSEQ multiplex PCR. The V and J calls and clone size are taken from that table; D and trimming were inferred from the DNA. The data show hundreds of thousands of clones, less than 90% seen once. Deletions cut 2 bases from V and 0 bases from J, with 10 bases between. Looked up from germline, CDR1 is SGHVS and CDR2 is FNYEAQ. This CDR3 is 15 amino acids long. The gene calls are TRBV7-6 and TRBJ2-5; D is ambiguous. The sequence was collected from a human donor in a cohort sampled during active COVID-19. Sequences were obtained from peripheral blood. The CDR3 DNA follows: TGTGCCAGCAGCTTACTGATACGGGACCAAGAGACCCAGTACTTC. Translated: CASSLLIRDQETQYF.